Shown below are 29 T cell receptor beta chains from a single sample sequenced in a study of beta chain features in type 1 diabetes. The antigens these receptors bind are not known. Expressed TCRB transcripts were sequenced because the entire RNA isolate underwent reverse transcription. Produced via immunoSEQ multiplex PCR; TCRdb's table is partial and in-frame only. The profile shows approximately 150,000 clones, approximately 13% of them singletons. Study-wide points: The study found moderately but significantly shorter TCRB CDR3s in all four CD4+ subsets of Type 1 diabetes patients.

Input material: central memory CD4+ T cells from blood. These receptors were collected from a man aged 18 to 30 with type 1 diabetes.

This clone was observed a handful of times. The rearrangement links TRBV5-4 to TRBJ2-3; no clear D. The V gene's germline CDR1 is SGHNT and CDR2 YYREEE (reference sequence). The V end lost 4 bases, the J end lost 0 bases, and 12 bases lay between the germline ends. The CDR3 is 15 amino acids. The chain's CDR3 is CASSIDTASTDTQYF. The CDR3, as DNA: TGTGCCAGCAGCATTGACACTGCTAGCACAGATACGCAGTATTTT.

This clone was observed a handful of times. The genes are TRBV5-1 and TRBJ2-5; 7 bases are a match to TRBD1. Germline values: CDR1 SGHRS, CDR2 YFSETQ. The CDR3 totals 14 residues. J lost 5 bases, V lost 4 bases, and 8 bases had no gene match. The DNA for the CDR3 is TGCGCCAGCAGCCAACGACAGGGCACGGAGACCCAGTACTTC. Translation gives CASSQRQGTETQYF.

V gene TRBV11-2 combines with J gene TRBJ2-3; tentative D call: TRBD2 (5 bases). The CDR3 extends over 14 amino acids. The germline gives CDR1 SGHAT, CDR2 FQNNGV. V was cut by 0 bases and J by 6 bases, with 10 bases left in between. The CDR3 nucleotides are TGTGCCAGCAGCTTAGATGGTAGCGTCGATACGCAGTATTTT. As protein: CASSLDGSVDTQYF.

The chain uses TRBV18 and TRBJ1-2, with TRBD1 matching 7 bases. The CDR3 spans 14 residues. With 2 bases clipped from V and 6 bases from J, the junction kept 6 bases outside the gene matches. From germline, CDR1 is KGHSH and CDR2 LQKENI. The CDR3 loop is CASSPGQEVNGYTF. As DNA, the CDR3 is TGTGCCAGCTCACCAGGACAGGAGGTCAATGGCTACACCTTC. The entire variable domain, with the rest obtained from reference TRBV18 and TRBJ1-2, is as follows: NAGVMQNPRHLVRRRGQEARLRCSPMKGHSHVYWYRQLPEEGLKFMVYLQKENIIDESGMPKERFSAEFPKEGPSILRIQQVVRGDSAAYFCASSPGQEVNGYTFGSGTRLTVV.

This clone was seen more than once but under ten times. The chain couples TRBV18 to TRBJ1-1; D remains ambiguous. Germline-derived CDR1 and CDR2 are KGHSH and LQKENI. The CDR3 consists of 12 residues. Trimming removed 3 bases at V and 7 bases at J, with 9 bases between. CDR3 loop: CASSPREFEAFF. CDR3 DNA sequence: TGTGCCAGCTCACCCCGGGAATTTGAAGCTTTCTTT.

CDR3 amino acids: CAWSVDGNQPQHF. The CDR3 DNA is TGTGCCTGGAGTGTAGACGGCAATCAGCCCCAGCATTTT. This chain joins TRBV30 and TRBJ1-5; no firm D call. Trimming took 0 bases from V and 2 from J, leaving 5 bases between them. The CDR3 loop spans 13 amino acids. Germline CDR1 is GTSNPN and CDR2 is SVGIG (reference sequence). The full variable domain, completed using reference TRBV30 and TRBJ1-5, is SQTIHQWPATLVQPVGSPLSLECTVEGTSNPNLYWYRQAAGRGLQLLFYSVGIGQISSEVPQNLSASRPQDRQFILSSKKLLLSDSGFYLCAWSVDGNQPQHFGDGTRLSIL.

V and J are TRBV7-8 and TRBJ1-1; the D gene is possibly TRBD1 (5 bases). Per germline, CDR1 SGHVS and CDR2 FQNEAQ. This CDR3 has 19 amino acids. The ends were cut back, 0 bases at V and 0 bases at J, with 20 bases in the middle. CDR3 region: CASSLARATPWGMNTEAFF. CDR3 coding DNA: TGTGCCAGCAGCTTAGCCAGGGCAACGCCGTGGGGCATGAACACTGAAGCTTTCTTT. Supplemented by reference TRBV7-8 and TRBJ1-1, the full variable domain reads GAGVSQSPRYKVAKRGQDVALRCDPISGHVSLFWYQQALGQGPEFLTYFQNEAQLDKSGLPSDRFFAERPEGSVSTLKIQRTQQEDSAVYLCASSLARATPWGMNTEAFFGQGTRLTVV.

This clone was counted a few times. This chain joins TRBV7-9 and TRBJ2-2; possibly TRBD2 for D (5 bases). Trimming cost V 4 bases and J 5 bases, with 11 bases left between them. The CDR3 runs to 14 residues. The germline V gene encodes CDR1 SEHNR and CDR2 FQNEAQ (reference sequence). CDR3 in amino acids: CASSSLAGTGELFF. The CDR3, as DNA: TGTGCCAGCAGCTCGCTAGCCGGGACCGGGGAGCTGTTTTTT.

A few counts support this clone. The chain uses TRBV29-1 and TRBJ2-7, with 9 nucleotides matching TRBD1. The CDR3 runs to 13 residues. Germline V CDR1 and CDR2: SQVTM, ANQGSEA. Germline trimming cut 7 bases from V and 7 bases from J; bases unmatched to any gene: 11. Written as DNA, the CDR3 is TGCAGCGCTGGAAAGACAGGGGGAGGGGAGCAGTACTTC. Translation gives CSAGKTGGGEQYF.

J is TRBJ2-2 and V is TRBV7-3, with D unclear. Deletions cut 1 base from V and 1 base from J, with 4 bases between. CDR3 length equals 14 residues. Looked up from germline, CDR1 is SGHTA and CDR2 is FQGTGA. DNA of the CDR3: TGTGCCAGCAGCTTAATGTGGAACACCGGGGAGCTGTTTTTT. This translates into CASSLMWNTGELFF.

The rearrangement links TRBV11-2 to TRBJ1-4, with a possible D match to TRBD1 (6 bases). V lost 4 bases and J 8 bases, leaving 20 bases between the germline ends. Germline values: CDR1 SGHAT, CDR2 FQNNGV. CDR3 length: 16 amino acids. The CDR3 spells CASSSTSGAGREKLFF. DNA for the CDR3: TGTGCCAGCAGCTCAACATCAGGGGCGGGGAGAGAAAAACTGTTTTTT.

Ten or more counts support this clone. DNA for the CDR3: TGTGCCAGCCAGGGGACAGATCCCTCCTTGGGTTTCTACGAGCAGTACTTC. It is translated as CASQGTDPSLGFYEQYF. The V gene is TRBV7-8, the J gene TRBJ2-7; TRBD1 aligns across 7 bases. This CDR3 is built from 17 residues. Germline CDR1 and CDR2: SGHVS and FQNEAQ. V trimming: 8 bases; J trimming: 3 bases; junction bases outside the gene matches: 19.

This clone was seen more than once but under ten times. The chain employs TRBV6-4 and TRBJ1-2, with unresolved D. V was pared by 5 bases and J by 4 bases, with 14 bases between. CDR3 length: 14 residues. Germline loops: CDR1 MRHNA, CDR2 SNTAGT. The DNA for the CDR3 is TGTGCCAGCAGTCATGACTCTTGGGGCTATGGCTACACCTTC. Translated, it gives CASSHDSWGYGYTF.

The gene calls are TRBV28 and TRBJ1-1; D not certain. The CDR3 loop spans 13 amino acids. CDR1 MDHEN and CDR2 SYDVKM come from the germline V gene. V lost 2 bases and J 3 bases, leaving 7 bases between the germline ends. CDR3 region: CASSLSRDTEAFF. CDR3 sequence (DNA): TGTGCCAGCAGTTTAAGTAGGGACACTGAAGCTTTCTTT.

There are a few counts of this clone. Other nucleotide sequences from this sample produce the same CDR3. The CDR3: CSVEALLPASYNEQFF. The CDR3 coding sequence is TGCAGCGTTGAAGCCCTCCTACCGGCCTCCTACAATGAGCAGTTCTTC. V and J are TRBV29-1 and TRBJ2-1; D gene unclear. CDR1 and CDR2 (germline): SQVTM, ANQGSEA. Trimming cost V 1 base and J 0 bases, with 13 bases left between them. The CDR3 contains 16 residues.

This chain joins TRBV7-8 and TRBJ2-7; the D gene is possibly TRBD1 (6 bases). V lost 1 base and J lost 4, with 20 bases in between. CDR3 length: 17 residues. Germline CDR1 reads SGHVS; CDR2 reads FQNEAQ. The CDR3, as DNA: TGTGCCAGCAGCTTAGAGGCCGGTAGACACAGGGAGTACGAGCAGTACTTC. Translated: CASSLEAGRHREYEQYF.

The V and J genes are TRBV2 and TRBJ2-5; tentatively, D is TRBD1 or TRBD2 (5 bases each). The CDR3 is 12 amino acids. Deletions cut 8 bases from V and 2 bases from J, with 9 bases between. Germline CDR1 and CDR2: SNHLY and FYNNEI. The CDR3 spells CASGTEQETQYF. In DNA, the CDR3 is TGTGCCAGCGGGACCGAGCAAGAGACCCAGTACTTC.

This clone was counted at least ten times. The rearrangement uses TRBV13 and TRBJ1-2; tentative D call: TRBD1 (6 bases). The germline CDR1 and CDR2 sequences are PRHDT and FYEKMQ (reference sequence). This CDR3 contains 12 residues. The V end lost 5 bases, the J end lost 5 bases, and 9 bases lay between the germline ends. CDR3: CASSQGQYGYTF. CDR3 bases: TGTGCCAGCAGCCAAGGACAGTATGGCTACACCTTC.

V gene TRBV5-1 combines with J gene TRBJ1-6; no reliable D call. CDR1 and CDR2 (germline): SGHRS, YFSETQ. The CDR3 consists of 16 residues. V dropped 2 bases and J dropped 8 bases, with 17 bases sitting between them. The CDR3 DNA sequence: TGCGCCAGCAGCTTCGTGGGTGGGCGGACGGATTCACCCCTCCACTTT. Residues: CASSFVGGRTDSPLHF.

V and J are TRBV4-1 and TRBJ2-5, with D possibly being TRBD1 or TRBD2 (6 bases each). The V end lost 0 bases, the J end lost 5 bases, and 13 bases lay between the germline ends. The length of the CDR3 is 15 residues. Germline CDR1 MGHRA, CDR2 YSYEKL. CDR3 bases: TGCGCCAGCAGCCAAGATACGGGGGCTCAGGAGACCCAGTACTTC. Translating it yields CASSQDTGAQETQYF.

V usage is TRBV6-6 and J usage is TRBJ1-5, with TRBD1 as a possible D gene (6 bases). The CDR3 loop spans 14 amino acids. Germline values: CDR1 MNHNY, CDR2 SVGAGI (reference sequence). V dropped 1 base and J dropped 4 bases, with 8 bases sitting between them. The CDR3 DNA reads TGTGCCAGCAGTTACTTAGGGGGGAATCAGCCCCAGCATTTT. This codes for CASSYLGGNQPQHF.

This clone was counted between two and nine times. The CDR3 DNA follows: TGTGCCACCAGCCCAGAGGTGTTGAGCTCAGCTTTCTTT. Its translation is CATSPEVLSSAFF. The chain employs TRBV15 and TRBJ1-1; D unresolved. Looked up from germline, CDR1 is LNHNV and CDR2 is YYDKDF (reference sequence). V was trimmed by 5 bases and J by 10 bases, leaving 17 bases between them. The CDR3 runs to 13 residues.

This clone was found many times. The J gene is TRBJ1-4, the V gene TRBV15; D unclear. Trimming took 1 base from V and 6 from J, leaving 12 bases between them. Germline V gene lookup returns CDR1 LNHNV and CDR2 YYDKDF (reference sequence). The CDR3 covers 15 residues. DNA of the CDR3: TGTGCCACCAGCAGAGTAGTCAGAGATTATGAAAAACTGTTTTTT. Its protein product is CATSRVVRDYEKLFF. Complete variable domain (other parts from reference TRBV15 and TRBJ1-4): DAMVIQNPRYQVTQFGKPVTLSCSQTLNHNVMYWYQQKSSQAPKLLFHYYDKDFNNEADTPDNFQSRRPNTSFCFLDIRSPGLGDTAMYLCATSRVVRDYEKLFFGSGTQLSVL.

This clone occurred many times. This rearrangement joins TRBV5-1 to TRBJ1-3, with 8 bases identical to TRBD1. The CDR3 is made up of 17 amino acids. The germline gives CDR1 SGHRS, CDR2 YFSETQ. V trimming: 4 bases; J trimming: 0 bases; junction bases outside the gene matches: 9. The DNA for the CDR3 is TGCGCCAGCAGCCCCTTGACAGGGGTCAGCTCTGGAAACACCATATATTTT. Amino acid sequence: CASSPLTGVSSGNTIYF.

This clone was picked up many times. The chain joins TRBV7-8 to TRBJ2-6; 7 bases fit TRBD1. V lost 4 bases to trimming and J lost 2 bases; unmatched junction nucleotides: 2. CDR3 length: 15 amino acids. Germline CDR1 SGHVS, CDR2 FQNEAQ. The CDR3 nucleotides are TGTGCCAGCAGCTCCGGACAGGCTGGGGCCAACGTCCTGACTTTC. Translation gives CASSSGQAGANVLTF.

V usage is TRBV19 and J usage is TRBJ2-5; D is perhaps TRBD1 or TRBD2 (5 bases each). Trimming removed 6 bases from V and 3 bases from J, with 8 bases in between. CDR1 LNHDA and CDR2 SQIVND come from the germline V gene (reference sequence). The CDR3 runs 12 residues. The CDR3 sequence is CASSGAEETQYF. CDR3 DNA: TGTGCCAGTAGCGGGGCCGAAGAGACCCAGTACTTC.

This clone has a count of ten or more. The V call is TRBV5-4, the J call TRBJ2-2; 7 bases align to TRBD2. V trimming: 0 bases; J trimming: 3 bases; junction bases outside the gene matches: 5. Germline V gene data show CDR1 as SGHNT and CDR2 as YYREEE (reference sequence). This CDR3 is 16 amino acids long. The CDR3 region has the DNA TGTGCCAGCAGCTTGGCCTTCGCGGGAGACACCGGGGAGCTGTTTTTT. This sequence encodes CASSLAFAGDTGELFF.

This chain links TRBV9 with TRBJ1-1; weak D call: TRBD1 (5 bases). The CDR3 runs 14 residues. The V gene's germline CDR1 is SGDLS and CDR2 YYNGEE. The V end was cut by 0 bases, the J end by 6 bases, with 12 bases between. The chain's CDR3 is CASSVGGVVSEAFF. The CDR3 region has the DNA TGTGCCAGCAGCGTAGGAGGGGTAGTTTCTGAAGCTTTCTTT.

The chain links TRBV11-2 to TRBJ2-5; 7 nucleotides line up with TRBD1. Germline CDR1 and CDR2: SGHAT and FQNNGV. The V gene end was trimmed by 5 bases and the J gene end by 4 bases; junction bases not matched to a gene: 7. The CDR3 covers 14 residues. DNA of the CDR3: TGTGCCAGCAGCCCTGGGGCAGGGGGAGAGACCCAGTACTTC. Residues: CASSPGAGGETQYF.